The 18 T cell receptor beta chains below all came from one sample that was sequenced in a study of CXCR3-negative and CXCR3-positive naive CD8 T cells. Carrying UMI labels, the TRB cDNA libraries were prepared through 5' RACE. TCRdb re-called the 5' RACE reads, yielding one record per CDR3 amino acid sequence without DNA. This table lists about 5,500 distinct CDR3 sequences. Sequencing input: naive CXCR3- CD8+ T cells from blood. Subset denoted: CD45RO-CCR7+CD27+CD95- naive CD8+ T cells lacking CXCR3 (TNR3-). The receptors here all came from a human donor in good health. Some clones in this sample may be carry-over from other donors' samples.

The CDR3 loop is CASSYGVGEETQYF. The chain employs TRBV6-5 and TRBJ2-5; the TRBD1 assignment by TCRdb is unverifiable without DNA. The germline V gene has CDR1 MNHEY and CDR2 SVGAGI. The CDR3 covers 14 residues.

This chain uses TRBV6-5 with TRBJ2-7; TCRdb picks TRBD1, but there is no DNA to check that call. The germline V gene encodes CDR1 MNHEY and CDR2 SVGAGI. This CDR3 spans 14 amino acids. CDR3 region: CASSYGTGANEQYF.

This clonotype is identified as medium-sized (0.01 to 0.1%) from frequency. The chain has TRBV29-1 and TRBJ1-2; without DNA, the TCRdb call of TRBD1 cannot be checked. The CDR3 consists of 14 residues. Germline V gene lookup returns CDR1 SQVTM and CDR2 ANQGSEA. This chain's CDR3 is CSVEETGRGYGYTF.

Measured by frequency, this clonotype is medium-sized. V and J are TRBV29-1 and TRBJ1-1; checking the TCRdb D call of TRBD1 is not possible without DNA. The germline gives CDR1 SQVTM, CDR2 ANQGSEA. The CDR3 runs 12 residues. CDR3 amino acids: CSVVPGGTEAFF. The full variable domain, rest sourced from reference TRBV29-1 and TRBJ1-1, is SAVISQKPSRDICQRGTSLTIQCQVDSQVTMMFWYRQQPGQSLTLIATANQGSEATYESGFVIDKFPISRPNLTFSTLTVSNMSPEDSSIYLCSVVPGGTEAFFGQGTRLTVV.

The gene calls are TRBV5-1 and TRBJ2-2; there is no DNA to check the TCRdb D call of TRBD2. Germline CDR1 is SGHRS and CDR2 is YFSETQ. The CDR3 contains 14 residues. The chain's CDR3 is CASSRAGDTGELFF.

J is TRBJ1-1 and V is TRBV27; TCRdb picks TRBD1, but there is no DNA to check that call. This CDR3 spans 16 amino acids. Germline V gene lookup returns CDR1 MNHEY and CDR2 SMNVEV (reference sequence). This CDR3 is CASTATGGVLTTEAFF.

In terms of frequency, this clonotype is medium-sized. The chain employs TRBV29-1 and TRBJ2-7. This CDR3 region has 12 residues. Germline V gene data show CDR1 as SQVTM and CDR2 as ANQGSEA. CDR3 loop: CSVIESSYEQYF.

This clonotype registers medium-sized by frequency. The chain has TRBV27 and TRBJ1-1; TCRdb designates TRBD1, a call that cannot be tested without DNA. The CDR3 has 15 amino acids. The germline V gene has CDR1 MNHEY and CDR2 SMNVEV (reference sequence). The CDR3: CASSPYPGSNTEAFF.

According to its frequency, this clonotype is medium-sized. The chain recombines TRBV29-1 with TRBJ2-1; TCRdb's D call, TRBD2, is unchecked because there is no DNA. The germline V gene has CDR1 SQVTM and CDR2 ANQGSEA. The CDR3 has 15 residues. The CDR3 sequence is CSVEGLAGGYNEQFF.

J is TRBJ2-1 and V is TRBV19; TCRdb's assignment of TRBD1 cannot be checked, as there is no DNA. This CDR3 has 16 amino acids. The germline V gene encodes CDR1 LNHDA and CDR2 SQIVND (reference sequence). CDR3 residues: CASSTNRDRSYNEQFF.

The CDR3 region is CASSLEASGNTDTQYF. This chain connects TRBV5-1 to TRBJ2-3; there is no DNA to check the TCRdb D call of TRBD2. Germline values: CDR1 SGHRS, CDR2 YFSETQ. This CDR3 is 16 amino acids long.

This clonotype is called medium-sized based on its frequency. The chain is built from TRBV6-5 and TRBJ2-2; TCRdb's D call, TRBD2, is unchecked because there is no DNA. Germline values: CDR1 MNHEY, CDR2 SVGAGI. The CDR3 sequence is 13 residues long. The CDR3 reads CASAKRLVGELFF.

The chain carries TRBV20-1 and TRBJ2-3; the TCRdb call, TRBD2, lacks DNA for checking. The CDR3 consists of 17 residues. Germline-derived CDR1 and CDR2 are DFQATT and SNEGSKA (reference sequence). The chain's CDR3 is CSAPPQGLAGFTDTQYF.

The V gene is TRBV5-1, the J gene TRBJ2-3; checking the TCRdb D call of TRBD2 is not possible without DNA. The germline V gene has CDR1 SGHRS and CDR2 YFSETQ. This CDR3 comprises 13 residues. CDR3 loop: CASTTTGFDTQYF.

By frequency, this clonotype is medium-sized. The gene calls are TRBV29-1 and TRBJ2-7; TCRdb reports TRBD2, a call that lacks DNA to check it against. The CDR3 spans 16 residues. CDR1 is SQVTM and CDR2 is ANQGSEA in the germline V gene. Here the CDR3 reads CSVEGRTSGRWYEQYF.

This clonotype counts as medium-sized by frequency. The chain combines TRBV29-1 with TRBJ1-1; lacking DNA, the TRBD1 call made by TCRdb goes unchecked. CDR1 is SQVTM and CDR2 is ANQGSEA in the germline V gene. The CDR3 loop spans 16 amino acids. CDR3 sequence: CSAMYSFRALNTEAFF.

Considering frequency, this clonotype is medium-sized. The chain is built from TRBV15 and TRBJ1-3. CDR1 is LNHNV and CDR2 is YYDKDF in the germline V gene (reference sequence). The CDR3 contains 15 residues. The CDR3 reads CATSRVSGPGNTIYF.

Considering frequency, this clonotype is medium-sized (0.01 to 0.1%). The gene calls are TRBV6-5 and TRBJ2-7; TCRdb proposes TRBD2, but this gene call is untestable without DNA. This CDR3 comprises 13 residues. Germline V CDR1 and CDR2: MNHEY, SVGAGI. The CDR3: CASGLGLSYEQYF.